Below, 3 T cell receptor beta chains from the same sample are listed, as sequenced in a study of Tregs in tolerant kidney transplant recipients. Only in-frame clones appear in the TCRdb table, and some are missing; sequencing was by immunoSEQ multiplex PCR. Recorded here are 45,000 to 55,000 clones; the top ten clones represent roughly 0.93%. Sequenced material: CD4+ T cells from blood, taken before the transplant. These receptors were obtained from a human donor who received a combined kidney and bone marrow transplant.

Worth noting for this clone: The read comes to an end 3 residues before the CDR3 does, leaving the germline J gene to fill in the end. The chain recombines TRBV6-1 with TRBJ2-5; 8 nucleotides align to TRBD1. Germline CDR1 and CDR2: MNHNS and SASEGT. This CDR3 is built from 16 residues. V lost 2 bases, J lost 4 bases, and 9 bases stayed unmatched. Here the CDR3 reads CASSEYRPGGIETQYF. CDR3 bases read: TGTGCCAGCAGTGAATATAGGCCAGGGGGCATAGAGACC.

As concerns this clone: The sequence runs out 3 residues before the end of the CDR3; the remainder is reconstructed from the germline J gene. The J gene is TRBJ2-2, the V gene TRBV6-4; D unresolved. Per the germline V gene, CDR1 is MRHNA and CDR2 is SNTAGT. Trimming took 6 bases from V and 5 from J, leaving 10 bases between them. The CDR3 covers 13 residues. This CDR3 reads CASSTTRTGELFF. CDR3 DNA, as far as it was read: TGTGCCAGCAGCACGACAAGAACCGGGGAG.

In regard to this clone: Read coverage stops 3 residues before the CDR3 terminus; the germline J gene supplies the remainder. V is TRBV20-1 and J is TRBJ2-7, with 11 bases lining up with TRBD2. V shed 7 bases and J 2 bases; nucleotides not matched to a gene: 10. The CDR3 consists of 15 residues. Germline values: CDR1 DFQATT, CDR2 SNEGSKA (reference sequence). Here the CDR3 reads CSVYHRLAGTYEQYF. Incomplete CDR3 DNA: TGCAGTGTCTACCACAGACTAGCGGGAACCTACGAG.